This T cell receptor beta chain emerged from a study of T cell repertoires in cytomegalovirus infection. Study results and caveats: Across the ex vivo response, the dominant clonotypes were HLA-C-restricted CMV-specific TCR beta clonotypes. Cumulative frequency of public TCR beta families picked out carriers of CMV plus the relevant HLA.

This clonotype was seen ten or more times. Its antigen is still unknown. MiXCR, applied by TCRdb to the reads, yields one record per CDR3 protein. The table records some 400,000 distinct CDR3 sequences, around 32% of them present only once. Trimming left V 6 bases short and J 9 bases short, with 23 bases between. CDR1 is MDHEN and CDR2 is SYDVKM in the germline V gene. The CDR3 runs 15 residues. The sequenced sample was PBMCs. V is TRBV28 and J is TRBJ2-5; D is possibly TRBD1 or TRBD2 (5 bases each). This clonotype was obtained from a human donor in good health (CMV status not recorded). Some clones in this sample may be carry-over from other donors' samples. CDR3 amino acids: CASRTPKRIWGSQYF. The CDR3 DNA reads as TGTGCCAGCAGGACCCCGAAACGGATCTGGGGGTCCCAGTACTTC.